What follows are 32 T cell receptor beta chains derived from one specimen sequenced in a study of T cells in Graves' hyperthyroidism and ophthalmopathy. Researchers took RNA transcripts and amplified the TCR beta CDR3 regions from them. The HTBI primer set was used in a first-round RT-PCR of the TCR CDR3. TCRdb recomputed calls from the multiplex PCR reads with MiXCR, one row per CDR3 protein. The table includes about 510,000 distinct CDR3 sequences, less than 15% detected once. What was sequenced was blood. These receptors were collected from a woman in her thirties or forties with Graves' hyperthyroidism.

This rearrangement joins TRBV5-1 to TRBJ2-5; D may be TRBD2 (6 bases). Between the trimmed V and J ends, which lost 6 bases and 5 bases, there was a span of 8 bases. CDR3 length: 11 amino acids. CDR1 is SGHRS, CDR2 YFSETQ, per germline. Here the CDR3 DNA reads TGCGCCAGCAACAGCGGGGAGACCCAGTACTTC. Translation: CASNSGETQYF.

This clonotype was seen ten or more times. The chain couples TRBV3-1 to TRBJ1-6; D is ambiguous. Germline assignment: CDR1 LGHDT and CDR2 YNNKEL (reference sequence). V was shortened by 0 bases and J by 10 bases, with 4 bases between the two germline ends. The CDR3 sequence is 12 residues long. The chain's CDR3 is CASSQEGSPLHF. CDR3 coding DNA: TGTGCCAGCAGCCAAGAAGGGTCACCCCTCCACTTT.

This clonotype was recorded many times. V usage is TRBV29-1 and J usage is TRBJ2-3; D gene ambiguous. The germline CDR1 and CDR2 sequences are SQVTM and ANQGSEA. The CDR3 is 14 residues long. Trimming removed 6 bases from V and 4 bases from J, with 17 bases in between. The CDR3 region has the DNA TGCAGCGTCGCCAATCTCGTCTCCGCAGATACGCAGTATTTT. Its protein product is CSVANLVSADTQYF.

The rearrangement joins TRBV19 to TRBJ1-1; no reliable D call. Trimming took 1 base from V and 5 from J, leaving 14 bases between them. The CDR3 is 15 amino acids. Germline V lookup: CDR1 LNHDA, CDR2 SQIVND (reference sequence). The DNA of the CDR3 is TGTGCCAGTAGTATAGGACCGGGGATCGGGACTGAAGCTTTCTTT. Translated, it gives CASSIGPGIGTEAFF. The full variable domain, in which reference TRBV19 and TRBJ1-1 provide the parts outside the CDR3, is DGGITQSPKYLFRKEGQNVTLSCEQNLNHDAMYWYRQDPGQGLRLIYYSQIVNDFQKGDIAEGYSVSREKKESFPLTVTSAQKNPTAFYLCASSIGPGIGTEAFFGQGTRLTVV.

This clonotype showed up just a few times. The chain links TRBV6-5 to TRBJ2-1; 7 nucleotides agree with TRBD1. The junction had 6 bases not matched to a gene; V was cut back by 2 bases and J by 5 bases. Germline loops: CDR1 MNHEY, CDR2 SVGAGI. The length of the CDR3 is 15 residues. The CDR3 region has the DNA TGTGCCAGCAGTTACAGCAGGGGGTTTAACAATGAGCAGTTCTTC. It translates to CASSYSRGFNNEQFF.

This clonotype was seen repeatedly, ten times or more. This chain connects TRBV28 to TRBJ2-3, with TRBD2 identical over 13 bases. J was trimmed by 5 bases and V by 6 bases; bases with no gene match: 8. The CDR3 is 16 residues long. The germline gives CDR1 MDHEN, CDR2 SYDVKM. The CDR3 sequence: CASSPGTSGIEDTQYF. In nucleotides, the CDR3 is TGTGCCAGCAGCCCCGGGACTAGCGGGATCGAAGATACGCAGTATTTT.

This clonotype was seen a handful of times. The CDR3 loop reads CASSLEAGWGGELFF. The CDR3 nucleotides read TGTGCCAGCAGTTTAGAGGCAGGGTGGGGCGGGGAGCTGTTTTTT. The chain recombines TRBV12-3 or TRBV12-4 with TRBJ2-2, with a tentative D call TRBD1 (5 bases). V was cut by 1 base and J by 7 bases, with 13 bases left in between. The CDR3 consists of 15 residues.

This clonotype was detected many times. The V gene is TRBV2, the J gene TRBJ1-5, with D maybe TRBD1 (5 bases). In germline, CDR1 is SNHLY, CDR2 FYNNEI. Trimming removed 3 bases from V and 6 bases from J, with 12 bases in between. The CDR3 is 14 residues long. The CDR3 is CASSDTGRRQPQHF. The DNA of the CDR3 is TGTGCCAGCAGTGATACAGGTCGTCGTCAGCCCCAGCATTTT. The variable domain in full, with the rest retrieved from reference TRBV2 and TRBJ1-5, is EPEVTQTPSHQVTQMGQEVILRCVPISNHLYFYWYRQILGQKVEFLVSFYNNEISEKSEIFDDQFSVERPDGSNFTLKIRSTKLEDSAMYFCASSDTGRRQPQHFGDGTRLSIL.

This clonotype was seen a handful of times. The chain couples TRBV20-1 to TRBJ2-2, with 11 bases fitting TRBD2. Germline V gives CDR1 DFQATT, CDR2 SNEGSKA (reference sequence). The CDR3 extends over 15 amino acids. V shed 5 bases and J 6 bases; nucleotides not matched to a gene: 8. The CDR3 spells CSAHRLAGPAGELFF. The CDR3, as DNA: TGCAGTGCTCATCGACTAGCGGGACCCGCCGGGGAGCTGTTTTTT.

This clonotype has ten or more counts. This sequence joins TRBV28 and TRBJ2-7; perhaps TRBD1 as D (5 bases). This CDR3 region has 15 residues. Germline CDR1 and CDR2: MDHEN and SYDVKM. The V and J ends lost 6 bases and 5 bases respectively, with 20 bases between them. CDR3 nucleotide sequence: TGTGCCAGCAGGTCTGGGGCACAGGTTTACCACGAGCAGTACTTC. Translated, it gives CASRSGAQVYHEQYF.

This clonotype was recorded a few times. DNA for the CDR3: TGTGCCAGCAGCTGGGGGGTTGTTGATGAAGCTTTCTTT. It specifies CASSWGVVDEAFF. The chain employs TRBV5-6 and TRBJ1-1; perhaps TRBD1 as D (5 bases). Germline V gene sequence: CDR1 SGHDT, CDR2 YYEEEE. The CDR3 loop spans 13 amino acids. Trimming cost V 3 bases and J 7 bases, with 13 bases left between them.

This clonotype was observed at least ten times. The gene calls are TRBV20-1 and TRBJ2-7; 7 bases fit TRBD1. Germline loops: CDR1 DFQATT, CDR2 SNEGSKA (reference sequence). The length of the CDR3 is 16 residues. The J segment lost 3 bases and the V segment lost 0 bases, leaving 11 bases of the junction unmatched. CDR3 nucleotides: TGCAGTGCTAGAGATCCCGTGACAGGGAACGGCTACGAGCAGTACTTC. Translated: CSARDPVTGNGYEQYF.

This clonotype was counted at least ten times. CDR3 in amino acids: CASSLQAILAYNEQFF. As DNA, the CDR3 is TGTGCCAGCAGCTTACAGGCTATATTAGCCTACAATGAGCAGTTCTTC. The gene calls are TRBV7-2 and TRBJ2-1; no definite D call. The ends were cut back, 2 bases at V and 2 bases at J, with 13 bases in the middle. Germline V gene data show CDR1 as SGHTA and CDR2 as FQGNSA. The CDR3 is 16 amino acids. Full variable domain (rest looked up from reference TRBV7-2 and TRBJ2-1): GAGVSQSPSNKVTEKGKDVELRCDPISGHTALYWYRQSLGQGLEFLIYFQGNSAPDKSGLPSDRFSAERTGGSVSTLTIQRTQQEDSAVYLCASSLQAILAYNEQFFGPGTRLTVL.

The chain links TRBV12-3 or TRBV12-4 to TRBJ1-6; 10 positions match TRBD1. This CDR3 region has 15 residues. The ends lost 6 bases at V and 7 bases at J; junction bases unmatched: 6. Here the CDR3 reads CASSRRQGANSPLHF. CDR3 nucleotide sequence: TGTGCCAGCAGCCGTAGACAGGGGGCCAATTCACCCCTCCACTTT.

This clonotype was seen ten or more times. The chain is built from TRBV7-2 and TRBJ1-5; possibly TRBD1 for D (5 bases). Looked up from germline, CDR1 is SGHTA and CDR2 is FQGNSA. The length of the CDR3 is 15 residues. V was shortened by 5 bases and J by 3 bases, with 14 bases between the two germline ends. The CDR3 DNA sequence: TGTGCCAGCAGCCGCTTCTGGGGGAACAATCAGCCCCAGCATTTT. The encoded protein is CASSRFWGNNQPQHF.

This clonotype was observed many times. The chain employs TRBV6-1 and TRBJ2-5, with 8 bases fitting TRBD2. The V segment lost 4 bases and the J segment 4 bases; nucleotides outside the gene matches: 8. The CDR3 contains 15 residues. CDR1 is MNHNS, CDR2 SASEGT, per germline. CDR3 sequence reads: CASSAAGTRRETQYF. The CDR3 region has the DNA TGTGCCAGCAGTGCCGCCGGGACTAGACGAGAGACCCAGTACTTC.

This clonotype was detected many times. The CDR3 loop reads CASSFLGGVREQYF. CDR3 nucleotide sequence: TGTGCCAGCAGTTTTTTAGGGGGGGTAAGAGAGCAGTACTTC. The rearrangement uses TRBV28 and TRBJ2-7, with D possibly being TRBD2 (7 bases). Germline lookup yields CDR1 MDHEN and CDR2 SYDVKM. This CDR3 has 14 amino acids. Trimming cost V 3 bases and J 7 bases, with 16 bases left between them.

The gene calls are TRBV28 and TRBJ2-4; D ambiguous. The CDR3 consists of 13 residues. With 8 bases removed from V and 8 bases from J, the gap between germline ends came to 16 bases. Germline V gene lookup returns CDR1 MDHEN and CDR2 SYDVKM. CDR3 DNA: TGTGCCAGCCAACCAGTGATGCGCCACATTCAGTACTTC. It specifies CASQPVMRHIQYF.

This clonotype was seen repeatedly, ten times or more. The J gene is TRBJ2-3, the V gene TRBV5-1, with D possibly matching TRBD2 (5 bases). There are 16 residues in the CDR3. Trimming stripped 0 bases from V and 0 bases from J, with 11 bases between. CDR1 and CDR2 from the germline V gene are SGHRS and YFSETQ. The CDR3 here is CASSLAVGGSTDTQYF. The CDR3 DNA follows: TGCGCCAGCAGCTTGGCTGTAGGAGGAAGCACAGATACGCAGTATTTT.

This clonotype appeared once. Here the CDR3 omits its conserved ending phenylalanine or tryptophan, so a read error is the likely source. The CDR3 sequence is CASSLELLPTDTQYS. In DNA form, the CDR3 reads TGCGCCAGCAGCTTGGAGTTACTACCCACAGATACGCAGTATTCT. The gene calls are TRBV5-1 and TRBJ2-3; D gene unclear. V was pared by 0 bases and J by 2 bases, with 10 bases between. CDR1 and CDR2 from the germline V gene are SGHRS and YFSETQ. The CDR3 loop spans 15 amino acids.

The chain links TRBV2 to TRBJ1-2, with D unresolved. The germline gives CDR1 SNHLY, CDR2 FYNNEI. The germline V and J ends were trimmed by 7 bases and 1 base, with 13 bases remaining between them. The CDR3 consists of 14 residues. CDR3 in DNA: TGTGCCAGCAACAGCCCCGGGGATAACTATGGCTACACCTTC. Protein: CASNSPGDNYGYTF. Based on the CDR3 plus reference TRBV2 and TRBJ1-2, the full variable domain is EPEVTQTPSHQVTQMGQEVILRCVPISNHLYFYWYRQILGQKVEFLVSFYNNEISEKSEIFDDQFSVERPDGSNFTLKIRSTKLEDSAMYFCASNSPGDNYGYTFGSGTRLTVV.

This clonotype was seen repeatedly, ten times or more. This rearrangement joins TRBV20-1 to TRBJ2-7; D remains ambiguous. The CDR3 consists of 13 residues. From germline, CDR1 is DFQATT and CDR2 SNEGSKA (reference sequence). Trimming removed 0 bases from V and 2 bases from J, with 8 bases in between. The CDR3 DNA is TGCAGTGCTAGAGATGAGTGGGCCTACGAGCAGTACTTC. This codes for CSARDEWAYEQYF.

This clonotype was detected ten times or more. V usage is TRBV20-1 and J usage is TRBJ1-4; perhaps TRBD1 as D (6 bases). The germline V and J ends were trimmed by 0 bases and 8 bases, with 16 bases remaining between them. There are 15 residues in the CDR3. In germline, CDR1 is DFQATT, CDR2 SNEGSKA (reference sequence). The CDR3 DNA reads TGCAGTGCTAGAGACTACAGGGCTATGGGGGAAAAACTGTTTTTT. It codes for CSARDYRAMGEKLFF.

In its sample, this clonotype was seen many times. V gene TRBV28 combines with J gene TRBJ2-5; D possibly uses TRBD1 or TRBD2 (6 bases each). The CDR3 runs 15 residues. Trimming left V 6 bases short and J 5 bases short, with 19 bases between. Germline values: CDR1 MDHEN, CDR2 SYDVKM. The CDR3 loop is CASRQRAGAGETQYF. As DNA, the CDR3 is TGTGCCAGCAGACAACGGGCAGGGGCGGGGGAGACCCAGTACTTC.

This clonotype was seen a handful of times. The rearrangement joins TRBV7-9 to TRBJ2-1, with 9 bases lining up with TRBD1. V dropped 5 bases and J dropped 6; count of bases not matched to a gene: 14. Germline V gene lookup returns CDR1 SEHNR and CDR2 FQNEAQ (reference sequence). This CDR3 has 17 residues. CDR3 DNA sequence: TGTGCCAGCAGCATATTCACAGGGGGCTATGGGAGCAATGAGCAGTTCTTC. This sequence encodes CASSIFTGGYGSNEQFF.

This clonotype was found many times. CDR3 sequence reads: CSATRGVPRGYEQYF. CDR3 bases: TGCAGTGCTACCCGTGGAGTCCCGAGGGGTTACGAGCAGTACTTC. This chain joins TRBV20-1 and TRBJ2-7; D might be TRBD1 or TRBD2, each matching 5 bases. Germline CDR1 and CDR2: DFQATT and SNEGSKA (reference sequence). V gave up 4 bases and J gave up 4 bases, with 20 bases separating them. The CDR3 is 15 residues long.

V and J are TRBV29-1 and TRBJ2-7, with D possibly being TRBD2 (6 bases). CDR3 size: 13 residues. V shed 5 bases and J shed 3 bases, with 14 bases lying between them. Per germline, CDR1 SQVTM and CDR2 ANQGSEA. For the CDR3, the DNA is TGCAGCGTTAGTCTGCGGGGAAACTACGAGCAGTACTTC. Translation gives CSVSLRGNYEQYF.

This clonotype has ten or more counts. The J gene is TRBJ2-2, the V gene TRBV7-2, with 7 positions matching TRBD1. The germline gives CDR1 SGHTA, CDR2 FQGNSA. V was clipped by 1 base and J by 4 bases; unmatched bases: 3. The CDR3 is 15 residues long. This chain's CDR3 is CASSLVQGSTGELFF. The CDR3 DNA reads as TGTGCCAGCAGCTTAGTACAGGGGAGCACCGGGGAGCTGTTTTTT.

This clonotype was found a few times. J is TRBJ2-1 and V is TRBV4-2; D not resolved. CDR3 length: 13 amino acids. Per the germline V gene, CDR1 is LGHNA and CDR2 is YNFKEQ. Deletions cut 0 bases from V and 10 bases from J, with 10 bases between. CDR3 DNA: TGTGCCAGCAGCCAAGAGCCCCTACAGGAGCAGTTCTTC. Amino acids: CASSQEPLQEQFF.

This clonotype came up many times. The chain recombines TRBV28 with TRBJ2-1; 12 nucleotides agree with TRBD2. CDR3 size: 16 residues. J lost 10 bases, V lost 6 bases, and 13 bases had no gene match. The germline V gene has CDR1 MDHEN and CDR2 SYDVKM. The CDR3 region has the DNA TGTGCCAGCAGGCTGGGACTAGCGGGTGCCAATGGGGAGCAGTTCTTC. It translates to CASRLGLAGANGEQFF.

This sequence joins TRBV28 and TRBJ2-4, with D possibly matching TRBD2 (6 bases). CDR3 length: 14 amino acids. Germline assignment: CDR1 MDHEN and CDR2 SYDVKM. The germline V and J ends were trimmed by 4 bases and 2 bases, with 9 bases remaining between them. The CDR3 nucleotides are TGTGCCAGCAGTTACGGGAGATCCAAAAACATTCAGTACTTC. Translation gives CASSYGRSKNIQYF.

The chain employs TRBV28 and TRBJ2-6; 9 bases line up with TRBD1. V shed 10 bases and J 1 base; nucleotides not matched to a gene: 5. The CDR3 loop spans 15 amino acids. CDR1 and CDR2 from the germline V gene are MDHEN and SYDVKM. The CDR3 protein is CAIQGALSGANVLTF. CDR3 sequence (DNA): TGTGCCATACAGGGGGCGCTATCTGGGGCCAACGTCCTGACTTTC.